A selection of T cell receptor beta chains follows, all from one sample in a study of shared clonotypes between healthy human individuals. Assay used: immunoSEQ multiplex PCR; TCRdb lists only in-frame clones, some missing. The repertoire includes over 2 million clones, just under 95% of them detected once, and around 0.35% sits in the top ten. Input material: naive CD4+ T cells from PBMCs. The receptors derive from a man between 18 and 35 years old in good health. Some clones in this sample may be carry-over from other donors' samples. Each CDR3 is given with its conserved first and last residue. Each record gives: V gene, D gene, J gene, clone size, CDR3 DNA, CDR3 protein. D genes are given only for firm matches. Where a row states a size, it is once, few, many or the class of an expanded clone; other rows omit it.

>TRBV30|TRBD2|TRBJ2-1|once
TGTGCCTGGAGTGGGACTAGCGGGAGGACGGGATCCTACAATGAGCAGTTCTTC
CAWSGTSGRTGSYNEQFF
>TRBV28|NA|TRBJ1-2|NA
TGTGCCAGCAGTCTCCTACTAGATGGCTACACCTTC
CASSLLLDGYTF
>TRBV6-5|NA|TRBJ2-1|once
TGTGCCAGCAGTTCCGAGGACAATGAGCAGTTCTTC
CASSSEDNEQFF
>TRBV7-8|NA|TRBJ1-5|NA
TGTGCCAGCAGCTTACTTACCTCGGATTTCTATCAGCCCCAGCATTTT
CASSLLTSDFYQPQHF
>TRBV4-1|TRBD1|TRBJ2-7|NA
TGCGCCAGCAGCCAAGATCAGCGGACAGGGCACTCCTACGAGCAGTACTTC
CASSQDQRTGHSYEQYF
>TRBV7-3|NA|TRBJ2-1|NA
TGTGCCAGCAGCTCGGCGGGGGCTAGCTCCTACAATGAGCAGTTCTTC
CASSSAGASSYNEQFF
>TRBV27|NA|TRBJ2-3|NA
TGTGCCAGCAGGCAACAACCGGGATCCTACACAGATACGCAGTATTTT
CASRQQPGSYTDTQYF
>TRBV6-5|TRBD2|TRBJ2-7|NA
TGTGCCAGCAGTTACGTTAAGGCGGGAGATCTCTACGAGCAGTACTTC
CASSYVKAGDLYEQYF
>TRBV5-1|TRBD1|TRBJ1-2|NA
TGCGCCAGCAGCTTAAAGGGGGCGAATGGCTACACCTTC
CASSLKGANGYTF
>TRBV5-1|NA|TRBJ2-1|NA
TGCGCCAGCAGCTTGGAAGCGCTAGTAAGTTTGTACGATGAGCAGTTCTTC
CASSLEALVSLYDEQFF
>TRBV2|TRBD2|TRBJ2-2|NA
TGTGCCAGCAGTCTTTTGCGGGAGGGCACCGGGGAGCTGTTTTTT
CASSLLREGTGELFF
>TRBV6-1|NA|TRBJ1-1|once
TGTGCCAGCAGCGAAAATCCCGGGGGCACTGAAGCTTTCTTT
CASSENPGGTEAFF
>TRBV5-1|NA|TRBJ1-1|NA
TGCGCCAGCAGTCCCCCAGGGCTGGACACTGAAGCTTTCTTT
CASSPPGLDTEAFF
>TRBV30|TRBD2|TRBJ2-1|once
TGTGCCTGGATCCTCGGGCTTTCTAGCGGAATCTACAATGAGCAGTTCTTC
CAWILGLSSGIYNEQFF
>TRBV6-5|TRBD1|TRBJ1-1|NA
TGTGCCAGCAGTCGGGACAGGGGGACTGAAGCTTTCTTT
CASSRDRGTEAFF
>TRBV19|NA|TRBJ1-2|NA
TGTGCCAGTAGTATTCTGGGTAGGCAGCTTAATCTCTACACCTTC
CASSILGRQLNLYTF
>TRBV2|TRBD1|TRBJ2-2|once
TGTGCCAGCAGTAGACAGGGGGCGCAGAACACCGGGGAGCTGTTTTTT
CASSRQGAQNTGELFF
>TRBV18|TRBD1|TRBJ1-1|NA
TGTGCCAGCTCACCCGACAGGGGGAGAACTGAAGCTTTCTTT
CASSPDRGRTEAFF
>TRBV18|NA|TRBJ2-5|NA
TGTGCCAGCTCACCGCCGGGAGTGGAGACCCAGTACTTC
CASSPPGVETQYF
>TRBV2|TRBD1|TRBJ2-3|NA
TGTGCCAGCAGTGTAGGGCAGGGGACAGGCACAGATACGCAGTATTTT
CASSVGQGTGTDTQYF
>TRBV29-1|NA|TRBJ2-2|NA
TGCAGCGTTGGGGCGTCCGCGAACACCGGGGAGCTGTTTTTT
CSVGASANTGELFF
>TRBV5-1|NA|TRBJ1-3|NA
TGCGCCAGCAGCTTGGCCGTGTTCTCTGGGAACACCATATATTTT
CASSLAVFSGNTIYF
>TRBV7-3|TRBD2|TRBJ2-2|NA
TGTGCCAGCAGCTTAATCCCAGGGACTAGCGGGAGGAGCGGGGAGCTGTTTTTT
CASSLIPGTSGRSGELFF
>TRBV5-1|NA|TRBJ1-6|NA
TGCGCCAGCAGCTTGAGGCAGGAAAATTCACCCCTCCACTTT
CASSLRQENSPLHF
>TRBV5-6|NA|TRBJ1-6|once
TGTGCCAGCAGCTTGGGGCGGTCTAATTCACCCCTCCACTTT
CASSLGRSNSPLHF
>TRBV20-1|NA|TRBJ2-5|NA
TGCAGTGCACCGGTTGGGGAGACCCAGTACTTC
CSAPVGETQYF
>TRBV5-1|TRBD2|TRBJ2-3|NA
TGCGCCAGCAGCTTGGGGCTAGCGGGAGGGATGACAGATACGCAGTATTTT
CASSLGLAGGMTDTQYF
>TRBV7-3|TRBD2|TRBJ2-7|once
TGTGCCAGCGTGACGGGCGGGAGCACCTACGAGCAGTACTTC
CASVTGGSTYEQYF
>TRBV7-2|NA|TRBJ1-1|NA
TGTGCCAGCAGCTTTTACAGGGAAGTCACTGAAGCTTTCTTT
CASSFYREVTEAFF
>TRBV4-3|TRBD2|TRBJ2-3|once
TGCGCCAGCAGCCAAGTTTCCGGGAGGATTCAGACAGATACGCAGTATTTT
CASSQVSGRIQTDTQYF
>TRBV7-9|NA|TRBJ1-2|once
TGTGCCAGCAGCTTAGGGGGCTACACCTTC
CASSLGGYTF
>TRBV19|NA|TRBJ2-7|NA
TGTGCCACTGGGGCGCCTAGATTCCCCTACGAGCAGTACTTC
CATGAPRFPYEQYF
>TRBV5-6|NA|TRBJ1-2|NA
TGTGCCAGCAGCAGAACCCAGTATGGCTACACCTTC
CASSRTQYGYTF
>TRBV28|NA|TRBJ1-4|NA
TGTGCCAGCAGACCTGGGGCAGGGGTGCTGCTGGCTAATGAAAAACTGTTTTTT
CASRPGAGVLLANEKLFF
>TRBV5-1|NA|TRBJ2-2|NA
TGCGCCAGCAGCCACGCGACTAGAAACACCGGGGAGCTGTTTTTT
CASSHATRNTGELFF